This T cell receptor beta chain was sequenced in a study of shared clonotypes between healthy human individuals. General study points: Investigators expected sequencing depth to affect clonotype sharing among donors. What rarefaction showed was incomplete sorted-subset sequencing despite large depth.

CD45RO-negative CD8 cells positively selected for CCR7 made up the naive population, which excluded terminally differentiated effector memory CD45RA+ cells. Every contributor of samples was a Caucasian grown-up residing in Nashville, Tennessee. Here immunoSEQ multiplex PCR was the method, and the copy in TCRdb shows in-frame clones only, minus some. The table shows 2 million to 2.5 million clones, with 85% to 95% occurring only once. In regard to this clone: Its antigen is not known.

Source material: naive CD8+ T cells sorted from blood. The TCR sequence derives from a man between 18 and 35 years old in good health.

CDR3 sequence: CASSRVGQGLRFCEQYF. In DNA, the CDR3 is TGTGCCAGCAGCCGGGTGGGACAGGGTTTAAGGTTTTGCGAGCAGTACTTC. The chain uses TRBV21-1 and TRBJ2-7; the table's D call, TRBD1, has no DNA check behind it. TRBV21-1 is a pseudogene locus. There are 17 residues in the CDR3.